A selection of T cell receptor beta chains follows, all from one sample in a study of T cells in Graves' hyperthyroidism and ophthalmopathy. TCRdb re-analysed the multiplex PCR reads in MiXCR, keeping a single row per CDR3 protein. This table has 600,000 to 650,000 distinct CDR3 sequences, 20% to 25% appearing once. Input material: blood. The receptor set was obtained from a man aged 30 to 39 with Graves' ophthalmopathy. CDR3s include the opening cysteine and the closing phenylalanine or tryptophan. A D gene is named only where the DNA matches it firmly. Only part of the rows carry a size: once, few, many, or a class if the clone is expanded.

j_call | d_call | clone_size | v_call | cdr3_aa | cdr3_nt
TRBJ2-1 | TRBD2 | few | TRBV28 | CATRAAGEYNEQFF | TGTGCCACCAGAGCAGCGGGGGAATACAATGAGCAGTTCTTC
TRBJ1-2 | NA | few | TRBV7-8 | CASSTGVRGYTF | TGTGCCAGCAGCACCGGGGTCAGAGGCTACACCTTC
TRBJ2-5 | NA | few | TRBV3-1 | CASSRERTASQEAQYF | TGTGCCAGCAGCCGGGAGCGGACAGCAAGCCAAGAGGCCCAGTACTTC
TRBJ2-3 | NA | NA | TRBV16 | CASSQRQTPTDTQYF | TGTGCCAGCAGCCAACGACAGACTCCCACAGATACGCAGTATTTT
TRBJ1-1 | NA | NA | TRBV10-3 | CAISESLTEAFF | TGTGCCATCAGTGAGTCGCTCACTGAAGCTTTCTTT
TRBJ2-1 | TRBD2 | NA | TRBV30 | CAWKRTSGSVGEQFF | TGTGCCTGGAAACGTACTAGCGGGAGTGTAGGTGAGCAGTTCTTC
TRBJ2-1 | NA | NA | TRBV6-5 | CASRPQGLSSYNEQFF | TGTGCCAGCAGGCCCCAGGGTCTTAGCTCCTACAATGAGCAGTTCTTC
TRBJ1-2 | NA | many | TRBV2 | CASSEAGSKYGYTF | TGTGCCAGCAGTGAGGCAGGGAGTAAATATGGCTACACCTTC
TRBJ2-5 | TRBD1 | NA | TRBV7-9 | CASSLSPGGSPEYF | TGTGCCAGCAGCCTTTCCCCAGGGGGCTCCCCGGAGTACTTC
TRBJ1-4 | NA | NA | TRBV5-8 | CASSWTPQGPTNEKLFF | TGTGCCAGCAGCTGGACGCCACAGGGACCAACTAATGAAAAACTGTTTTTT
TRBJ1-1 | NA | many | TRBV30 | CAWRRNTEAFF | TGTGCCTGGAGAAGGAACACTGAAGCTTTCTTT
TRBJ2-7 | NA | NA | TRBV25-1 | CASSESYRGGHEQYF | TGTGCCAGCAGTGAAAGCTACAGGGGAGGCCACGAGCAGTACTTC
TRBJ1-4 | TRBD1 | few | TRBV12-3/TRBV12-4 | CASSESGQSNEKLFF | TGTGCCAGCAGTGAATCGGGACAGTCTAATGAAAAACTGTTTTTT
TRBJ2-3 | NA | NA | TRBV6-1 | CACRPGDTQYF | TGTGCCTGCCGCCCGGGAGATACGCAGTATTTT
TRBJ2-2 | NA | NA | TRBV11-2 | CASTSSRDTGELFF | TGTGCCAGCACCTCCAGTAGGGACACCGGGGAGCTGTTTTTT
TRBJ1-2 | NA | NA | TRBV7-2 | CASSLGQRHGYTF | TGTGCCAGCAGCTTAGGACAGAGGCATGGCTACACCTTC
TRBJ2-1 | TRBD2 | few | TRBV5-8 | CASSLALAENNEQFF | TGTGCCAGCAGCTTGGCGCTAGCGGAAAACAATGAGCAGTTCTTC
TRBJ2-7 | TRBD1 | many | TRBV30 | CAWSVGTGAYEQYF | TGTGCCTGGAGTGTAGGGACAGGCGCCTACGAGCAGTACTTC
TRBJ2-5 | NA | few | TRBV3-1 | CASRGVQAPETQYF | TGTGCCAGCAGAGGGGTACAGGCCCCAGAGACCCAGTACTTC
TRBJ2-7 | NA | NA | TRBV27 | CASLGPTYEQYF | TGTGCCAGCTTGGGACCTACCTACGAGCAGTACTTC
TRBJ1-1 | NA | NA | TRBV7-3 | CVSGSQGNTEAFF | TGTGTCAGCGGTTCTCAGGGAAACACTGAAGCTTTCTTT
TRBJ2-7 | TRBD2 | many | TRBV7-2 | CASRRAGTGGYEQYF | TGTGCCAGCAGACGGGCGGGAACGGGAGGTTACGAGCAGTACTTC
TRBJ1-2 | NA | NA | TRBV6-5 | CASSYHGTNYGYTF | TGTGCCAGCAGTTATCACGGCACTAACTATGGCTACACCTTC
TRBJ2-1 | TRBD2 | NA | TRBV18 | CASSPLTGRGLAGVNEQFF | TGTGCCAGCTCACCTCTTACGGGACGAGGACTAGCGGGAGTGAATGAGCAGTTCTTC
TRBJ1-2 | NA | NA | TRBV20-1 | CSATTGGYTF | TGCAGTGCTACTACAGGAGGGTACACCTTC
TRBJ2-7 | NA | NA | TRBV5-4 | CASSLGRRGAPSYEQYF | TGTGCCAGCAGCTTGGGTCGTAGAGGGGCCCCCTCCTACGAGCAGTACTTC
TRBJ1-3 | NA | NA | TRBV18 | CASFTGSGNTIYF | TGTGCCAGCTTCACTGGCTCTGGAAACACCATATATTTT
TRBJ2-7 | TRBD1 | NA | TRBV7-9 | CASSLDRLPYEQYF | TGTGCCAGCAGCTTGGACAGGCTACCTTACGAGCAGTACTTC